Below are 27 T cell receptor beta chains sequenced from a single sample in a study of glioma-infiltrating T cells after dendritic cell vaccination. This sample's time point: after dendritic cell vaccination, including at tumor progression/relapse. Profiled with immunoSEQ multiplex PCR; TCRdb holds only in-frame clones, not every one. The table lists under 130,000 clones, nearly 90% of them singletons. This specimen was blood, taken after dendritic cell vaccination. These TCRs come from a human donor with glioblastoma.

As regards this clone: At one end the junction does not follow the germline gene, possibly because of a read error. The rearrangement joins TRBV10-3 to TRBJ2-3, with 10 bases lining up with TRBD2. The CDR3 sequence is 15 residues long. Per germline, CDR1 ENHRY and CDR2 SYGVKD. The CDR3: CAISESGTSDSTVTF. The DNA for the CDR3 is TGTGCCATCAGTGAGTCCGGGACTAGCGATTCTACCGTAACCTTT.

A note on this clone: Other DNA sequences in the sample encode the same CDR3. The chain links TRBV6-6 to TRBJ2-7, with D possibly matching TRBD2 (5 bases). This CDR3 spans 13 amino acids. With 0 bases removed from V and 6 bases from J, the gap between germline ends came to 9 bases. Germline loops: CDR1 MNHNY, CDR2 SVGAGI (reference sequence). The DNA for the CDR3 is TGTGCCAGCAGTTACTCTGGAGGAGGCGAGCAGTACTTC. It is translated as CASSYSGGGEQYF.

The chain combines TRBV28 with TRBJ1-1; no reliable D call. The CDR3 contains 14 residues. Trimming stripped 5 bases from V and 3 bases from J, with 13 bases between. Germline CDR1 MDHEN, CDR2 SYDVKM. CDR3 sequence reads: CASSGEDFYTEAFF. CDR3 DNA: TGTGCCAGCAGTGGGGAGGATTTCTACACTGAAGCTTTCTTT.

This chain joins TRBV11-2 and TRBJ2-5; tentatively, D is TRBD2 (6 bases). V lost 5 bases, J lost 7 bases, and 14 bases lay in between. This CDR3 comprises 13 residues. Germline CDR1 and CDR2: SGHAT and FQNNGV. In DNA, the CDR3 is TGTGCCAGCAGCCCGGGAGAGCGCGGGACCCAGTACTTC. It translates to CASSPGERGTQYF.

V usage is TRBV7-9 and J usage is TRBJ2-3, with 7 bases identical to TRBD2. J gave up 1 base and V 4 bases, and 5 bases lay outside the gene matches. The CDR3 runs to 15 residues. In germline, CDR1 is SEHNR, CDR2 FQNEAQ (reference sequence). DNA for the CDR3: TGTGCCAGCAGCTCCTCGGGACTACGCACAGATACGCAGTATTTT. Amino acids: CASSSSGLRTDTQYF.

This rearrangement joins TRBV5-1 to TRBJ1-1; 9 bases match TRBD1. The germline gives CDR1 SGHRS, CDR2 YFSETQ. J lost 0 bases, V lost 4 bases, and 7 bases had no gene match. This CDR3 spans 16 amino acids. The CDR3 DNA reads TGCGCCAGCAGCCTTGGACAGGGGAGTTTGAACACTGAAGCTTTCTTT. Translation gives CASSLGQGSLNTEAFF.

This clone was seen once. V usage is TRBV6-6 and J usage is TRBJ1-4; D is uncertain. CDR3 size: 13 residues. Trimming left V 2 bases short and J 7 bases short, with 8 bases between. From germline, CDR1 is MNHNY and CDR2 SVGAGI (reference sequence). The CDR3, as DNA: TGTGCCAGCAGTTACGTGCCGAGTGAAAAACTGTTTTTT. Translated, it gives CASSYVPSEKLFF.

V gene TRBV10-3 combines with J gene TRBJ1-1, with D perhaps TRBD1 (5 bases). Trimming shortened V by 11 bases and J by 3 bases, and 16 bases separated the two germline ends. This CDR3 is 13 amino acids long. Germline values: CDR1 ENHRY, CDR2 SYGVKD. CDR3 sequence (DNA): TGTGCCGCAGGCCGAGGAGGGGACACTGAAGCTTTCTTT. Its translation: CAAGRGGDTEAFF.

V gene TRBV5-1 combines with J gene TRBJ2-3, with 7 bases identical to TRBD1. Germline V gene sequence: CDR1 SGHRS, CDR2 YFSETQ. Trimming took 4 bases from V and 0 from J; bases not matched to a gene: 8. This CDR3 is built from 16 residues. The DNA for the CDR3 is TGCGCCAGCAGCGAAGGGACAGCTACTAGCACAGATACGCAGTATTTT. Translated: CASSEGTATSTDTQYF.

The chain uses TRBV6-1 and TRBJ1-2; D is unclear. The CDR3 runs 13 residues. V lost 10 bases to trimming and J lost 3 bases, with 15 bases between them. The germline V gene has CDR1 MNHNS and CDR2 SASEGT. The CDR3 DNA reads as TGTGCCACCTCCTTGGGCACCTACTATGGCTACACCTTC. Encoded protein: CATSLGTYYGYTF.

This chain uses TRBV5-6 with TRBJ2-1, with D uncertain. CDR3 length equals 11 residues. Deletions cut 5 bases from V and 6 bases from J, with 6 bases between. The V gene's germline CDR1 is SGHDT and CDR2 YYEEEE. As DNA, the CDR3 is TGTGCCAGCAGTGTCGGCAATGAGCAGTTCTTC. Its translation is CASSVGNEQFF.

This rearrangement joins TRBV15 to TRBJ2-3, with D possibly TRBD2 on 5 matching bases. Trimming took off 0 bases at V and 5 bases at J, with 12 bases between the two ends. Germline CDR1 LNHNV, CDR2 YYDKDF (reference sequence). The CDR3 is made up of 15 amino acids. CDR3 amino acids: CATSRDGLAVDTQYF. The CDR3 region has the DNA TGTGCCACCAGCAGAGACGGGCTAGCAGTAGATACGCAGTATTTT.

In DNA form, the CDR3 reads TGTGCCAGCAGCTTGGATCTTGGGCAGGGTCGGACCGGGGAGCTGTTTTTT. Protein sequence: CASSLDLGQGRTGELFF. This chain uses TRBV5-8 with TRBJ2-2; D is perhaps TRBD1 (5 bases). The CDR3 sequence is 17 residues long. Germline CDR1 SGHTS, CDR2 YDEGEE. Trimming cost V 0 bases and J 5 bases, with 17 bases left between them.

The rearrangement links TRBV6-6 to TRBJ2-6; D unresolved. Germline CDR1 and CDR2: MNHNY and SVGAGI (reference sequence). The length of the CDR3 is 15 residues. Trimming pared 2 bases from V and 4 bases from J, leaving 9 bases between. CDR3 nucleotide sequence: TGTGCCAGCAGTTACGGTGGCATCGGGGCCAACGTCCTGACTTTC. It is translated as CASSYGGIGANVLTF.

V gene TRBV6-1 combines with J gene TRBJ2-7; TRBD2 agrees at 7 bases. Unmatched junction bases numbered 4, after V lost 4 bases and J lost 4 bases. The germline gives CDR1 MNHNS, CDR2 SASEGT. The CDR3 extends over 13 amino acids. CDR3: CASSGGSLYEQYF. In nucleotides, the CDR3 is TGTGCCAGCAGTGGCGGGAGTCTGTACGAGCAGTACTTC.

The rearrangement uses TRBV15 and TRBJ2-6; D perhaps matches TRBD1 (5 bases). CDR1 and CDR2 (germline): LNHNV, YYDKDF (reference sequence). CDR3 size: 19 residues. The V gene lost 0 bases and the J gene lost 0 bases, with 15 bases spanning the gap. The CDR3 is CATSRDRGTVISGANVLTF. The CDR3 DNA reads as TGTGCCACCAGCAGAGATAGGGGAACAGTAATCTCTGGGGCCAACGTCCTGACTTTC.

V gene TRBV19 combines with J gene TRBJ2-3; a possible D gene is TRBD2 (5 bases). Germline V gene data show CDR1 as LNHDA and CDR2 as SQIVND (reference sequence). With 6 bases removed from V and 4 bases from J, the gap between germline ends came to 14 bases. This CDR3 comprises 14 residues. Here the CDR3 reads CASRVGLTADTQYF. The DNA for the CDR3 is TGTGCCAGTAGGGTCGGACTTACGGCAGATACGCAGTATTTT.

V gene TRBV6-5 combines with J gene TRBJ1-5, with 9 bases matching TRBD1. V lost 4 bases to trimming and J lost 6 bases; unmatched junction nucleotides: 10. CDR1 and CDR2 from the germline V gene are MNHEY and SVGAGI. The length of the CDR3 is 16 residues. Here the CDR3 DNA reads TGTGCCAGCAGTTCCCTCGGGACAGGGAGAATTCAGCCCCAGCATTTT. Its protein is CASSSLGTGRIQPQHF.

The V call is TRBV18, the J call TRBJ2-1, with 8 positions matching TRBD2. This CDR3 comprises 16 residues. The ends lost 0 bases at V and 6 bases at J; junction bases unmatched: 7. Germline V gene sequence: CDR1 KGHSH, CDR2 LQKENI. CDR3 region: CASSPPGTRHVNEQFF. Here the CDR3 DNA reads TGTGCCAGCTCACCACCGGGGACTAGGCACGTCAATGAGCAGTTCTTC.

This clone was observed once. CDR3 region: CASSWTGGNQPQHF. The CDR3 DNA reads TGTGCCAGCAGTTGGACAGGGGGCAATCAGCCCCAGCATTTT. V usage is TRBV28 and J usage is TRBJ1-5; 9 bases align to TRBD1. Germline CDR1 MDHEN, CDR2 SYDVKM. The CDR3 totals 14 residues. V lost 4 bases to trimming and J lost 2 bases; unmatched junction nucleotides: 0.

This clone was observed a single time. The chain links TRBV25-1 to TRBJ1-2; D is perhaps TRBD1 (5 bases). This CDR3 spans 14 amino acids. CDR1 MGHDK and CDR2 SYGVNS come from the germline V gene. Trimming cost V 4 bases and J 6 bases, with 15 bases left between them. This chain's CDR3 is CASSASGLGDGYTF. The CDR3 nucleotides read TGTGCCAGCAGTGCCTCGGGACTAGGGGATGGCTACACCTTC.

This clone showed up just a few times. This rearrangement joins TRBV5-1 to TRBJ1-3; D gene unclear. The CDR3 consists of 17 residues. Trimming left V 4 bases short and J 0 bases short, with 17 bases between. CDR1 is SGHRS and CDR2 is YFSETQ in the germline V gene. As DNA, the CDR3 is TGCGCCAGCAGCGCGGGCGGAGCAGCCCGCTCTGGAAACACCATATATTTT. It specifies CASSAGGAARSGNTIYF.

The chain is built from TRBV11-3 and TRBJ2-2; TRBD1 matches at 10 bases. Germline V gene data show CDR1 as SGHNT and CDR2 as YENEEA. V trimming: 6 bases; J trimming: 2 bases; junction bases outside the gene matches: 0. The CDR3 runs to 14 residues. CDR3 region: CASRTGGNTGELFF. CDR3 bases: TGTGCCAGCAGGACAGGGGGCAACACCGGGGAGCTGTTTTTT. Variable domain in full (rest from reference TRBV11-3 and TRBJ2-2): EAGVVQSPRYKIIEKKQPVAFWCNPISGHNTLYWYLQNLGQGPELLIRYENEEAVDDSQLPKDRFSAERLKGVDSTLKIQPAELGDSAVYLCASRTGGNTGELFFGEGSRLTVL.

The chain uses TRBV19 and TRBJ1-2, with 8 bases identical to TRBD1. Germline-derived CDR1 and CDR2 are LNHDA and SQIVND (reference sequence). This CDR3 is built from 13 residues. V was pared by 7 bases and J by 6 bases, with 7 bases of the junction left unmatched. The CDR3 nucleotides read TGTGCCAGTAAACCTACGACAGGGGATGGCTACACCTTC. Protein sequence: CASKPTTGDGYTF.

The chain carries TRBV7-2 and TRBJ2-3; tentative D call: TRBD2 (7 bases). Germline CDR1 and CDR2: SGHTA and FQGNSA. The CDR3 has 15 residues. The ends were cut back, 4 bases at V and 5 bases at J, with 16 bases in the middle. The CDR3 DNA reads TGTGCCAGCAGCTGGGGGGGCGGGGAAGGAGATACGCAGTATTTT. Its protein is CASSWGGGEGDTQYF. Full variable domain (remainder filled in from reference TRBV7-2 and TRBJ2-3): GAGVSQSPSNKVTEKGKDVELRCDPISGHTALYWYRQSLGQGLEFLIYFQGNSAPDKSGLPSDRFSAERTGGSVSTLTIQRTQQEDSAVYLCASSWGGGEGDTQYFGPGTRLTVL.

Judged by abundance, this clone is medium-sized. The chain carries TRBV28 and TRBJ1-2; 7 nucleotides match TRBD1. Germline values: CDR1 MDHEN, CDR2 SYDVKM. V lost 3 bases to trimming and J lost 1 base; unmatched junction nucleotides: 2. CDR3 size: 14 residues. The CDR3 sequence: CASSFQGDNYGYTF. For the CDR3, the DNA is TGTGCCAGCAGTTTTCAGGGGGATAACTATGGCTACACCTTC.

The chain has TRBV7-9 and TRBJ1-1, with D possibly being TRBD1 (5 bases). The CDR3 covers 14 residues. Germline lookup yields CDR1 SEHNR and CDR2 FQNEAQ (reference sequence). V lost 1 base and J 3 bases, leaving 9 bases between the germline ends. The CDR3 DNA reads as TGTGCCAGCAGCTTAGTACTGGGGCACACTGAAGCTTTCTTT. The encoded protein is CASSLVLGHTEAFF. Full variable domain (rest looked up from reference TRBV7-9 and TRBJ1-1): DTGVSQNPRHKITKRGQNVTFRCDPISEHNRLYWYRQTLGQGPEFLTYFQNEAQLEKSRLLSDRFSAERPKGSFSTLEIQRTEQGDSAMYLCASSLVLGHTEAFFGQGTRLTVV.